The present TCR beta chain was sequenced within a study of patients and donors after allogeneic stem cell transplantation. At least ten counts were recorded for this clonotype. MiXCR, applied by TCRdb to the RT-PCR reads, yields one record per CDR3 protein. The profile shows about 40,000 distinct CDR3 sequences, roughly 30% of them singletons. The sequenced sample was blood, either unsorted or a sorted T cell fraction (not recorded which). The sequence came from a human donor who was either an allogeneic HSCT recipient or a stem cell or donor lymphocyte infusion donor (not recorded which). It is not recorded whose cells these are; they may come from a transplant donor.

CDR3 residues: CASRFPAGNTIYF. The CDR3 DNA is TGTGCCAGCAGGTTCCCGGCTGGAAACACCATATATTTT. This chain links TRBV6-6 with TRBJ1-3; no reliable D call. The length of the CDR3 is 13 residues. The V end was cut by 6 bases, the J end by 2 bases, with 8 bases between. The germline V gene encodes CDR1 MNHNY and CDR2 SVGAGI (reference sequence).